A selection of T cell receptor beta chains follows, all from one sample in a study of blood T cell repertoires in COVID-19. TCRdb's copy holds only in-frame clones and misses some; the assay was immunoSEQ multiplex PCR. Of around 260,000 clones listed, approximately 82% were seen once; the top ten hold about 4.6%. The specimen was peripheral blood. These receptors all come from a man aged 55-75 years who had recovered from COVID-19. Each CDR3 is given with its conserved first and last residue. Fields, in order: J gene, D gene, clone size, V gene, CDR3 protein, CDR3 DNA. D genes are given only for firm matches. Size values are once, few and many counts, or a class for expanded clones, and some rows have none.

TRBJ2-7 | - | few | TRBV2 | CASNWGGPEQGEQYF | TGTGCCAGCAATTGGGGCGGTCCAGAGCAGGGGGAGCAGTACTTC
TRBJ1-2 | TRBD1 | - | TRBV7-9 | CASSFLDRGSKNYGYTF | TGTGCCAGCAGCTTCCTGGACAGGGGATCTAAAAACTATGGCTACACCTTC
TRBJ2-2 | TRBD2 | - | TRBV5-4 | CASSRVTSGSGTGELFF | TGTGCCAGCAGCCGGGTGACTAGCGGGAGTGGTACCGGGGAGCTGTTTTTT
TRBJ2-2 | TRBD1 | - | TRBV12-5 | CASGPLRGRTGGELFF | TGTGCTAGTGGGCCACTCAGGGGGCGTACTGGCGGGGAGCTGTTTTTT
TRBJ1-5 | TRBD1 | - | TRBV25-1 | CASSEGQGAGQPQHF | TGTGCCAGCAGTGAAGGACAGGGGGCCGGTCAGCCCCAGCATTTT
TRBJ1-1 | TRBD1 | few | TRBV5-5 | CASGKQGAMNTEAFF | TGTGCCAGCGGCAAGCAGGGGGCTATGAACACTGAAGCTTTCTTT
TRBJ2-7 | TRBD2 | - | TRBV7-2 | CASSLGGTSFEQYF | TGTGCCAGCAGCTTAGGGGGGACTAGCTTCGAGCAGTACTTC
TRBJ1-1 | - | - | TRBV10-3 | CAISGGTGMNTEAFF | TGTGCCATCAGTGGCGGGACCGGGATGAACACTGAAGCTTTCTTT
TRBJ2-3 | - | - | TRBV19 | CASTFADTQYF | TGTGCCAGTACTTTTGCAGATACGCAGTATTTT
TRBJ2-1 | TRBD2 | once | TRBV7-6 | CASSYISGSSYNEQFF | TGTGCCAGCAGCTACATTAGCGGGAGCTCCTACAATGAGCAGTTCTTC